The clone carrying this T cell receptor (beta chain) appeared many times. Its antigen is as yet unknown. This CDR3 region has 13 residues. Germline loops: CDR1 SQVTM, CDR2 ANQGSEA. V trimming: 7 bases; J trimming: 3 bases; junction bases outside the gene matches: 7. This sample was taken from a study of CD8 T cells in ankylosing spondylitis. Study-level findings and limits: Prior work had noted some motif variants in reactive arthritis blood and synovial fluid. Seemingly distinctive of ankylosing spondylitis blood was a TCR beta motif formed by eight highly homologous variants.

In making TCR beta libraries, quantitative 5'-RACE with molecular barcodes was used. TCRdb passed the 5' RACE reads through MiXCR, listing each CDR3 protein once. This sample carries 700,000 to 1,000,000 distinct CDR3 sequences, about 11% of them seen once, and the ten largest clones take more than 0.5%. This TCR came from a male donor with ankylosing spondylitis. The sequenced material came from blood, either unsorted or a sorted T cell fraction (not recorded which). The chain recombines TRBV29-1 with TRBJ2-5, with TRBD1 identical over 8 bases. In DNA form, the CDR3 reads TGCAGCGCTGATAACAGGGGGGAAGAGACCCAGTACTTC. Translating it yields CSADNRGEETQYF.